The 28 T cell receptor beta chains below were found in one sample sequenced in a study of blood T cell repertoires in COVID-19. Clones were sequenced by immunoSEQ multiplex PCR, and TCRdb holds only the in-frame ones, with some missing. The sample holds around 100,000 clones, approximately 88% seen once. The sequencing sample was made of peripheral blood. The origin of the receptors is a woman between 65 and 79 years old with acute or convalescent COVID-19.

This chain uses TRBV6-1 with TRBJ1-5; D possibly corresponds to TRBD1 (5 bases). Germline loops: CDR1 MNHNS, CDR2 SASEGT. Trimming stripped 2 bases from V and 5 bases from J, with 10 bases between. The CDR3 covers 14 residues. The CDR3 nucleotides read TGTGCCAGCAGTGAACAGGGAAGGTATCAGCCCCAGCATTTT. It yields the protein CASSEQGRYQPQHF.

The chain joins TRBV7-8 to TRBJ2-1; 12 bases align to TRBD2. In germline, CDR1 is SGHVS, CDR2 FQNEAQ. CDR3 length: 13 amino acids. Trimming took 1 base from V and 12 from J; bases not matched to a gene: 1. The CDR3 here is CASSLETSGRQFF. Here the CDR3 DNA reads TGTGCCAGCAGCTTAGAGACTAGCGGGAGGCAGTTCTTC.

This chain uses TRBV9 with TRBJ1-1; 10 positions agree with TRBD1. Germline lookup yields CDR1 SGDLS and CDR2 YYNGEE. The CDR3 is 15 amino acids. Trimming at V came to 0 bases and at J to 8 bases, leaving 7 bases not matched to a gene. The CDR3 loop reads CASSVVGTGAKEAFF. The DNA for the CDR3 is TGTGCCAGCAGCGTAGTCGGGACAGGGGCGAAGGAAGCTTTCTTT.

The chain is built from TRBV5-1 and TRBJ1-1, with D possibly TRBD1 on 5 matching bases. The CDR3 is 13 residues long. The V end was cut by 4 bases, the J end by 2 bases, with 9 bases between. Germline CDR1 reads SGHRS; CDR2 reads YFSETQ. The CDR3: CASSHGHNTEAFF. In DNA form, the CDR3 reads TGCGCCAGCAGCCACGGACACAACACTGAAGCTTTCTTT.

The gene calls are TRBV9 and TRBJ2-5; 7 nucleotides align to TRBD2. V shed 4 bases and J 3 bases; nucleotides not matched to a gene: 6. The CDR3 covers 14 residues. Germline CDR1 SGDLS, CDR2 YYNGEE. The DNA for the CDR3 is TGTGCCAGCAGCCGTTTGGGAGGGGAAGAGACCCAGTACTTC. The encoded protein is CASSRLGGEETQYF.

The genes are TRBV5-1 and TRBJ2-7; D is unresolved. The CDR3 extends over 15 amino acids. Trimming removed 4 bases from V and 3 bases from J, with 17 bases in between. CDR1 and CDR2 from the germline V gene are SGHRS and YFSETQ. The chain's CDR3 is CASSPDGLSGYEQYF. CDR3 coding DNA: TGCGCCAGCAGCCCAGATGGCCTCTCTGGCTACGAGCAGTACTTC.

This clone occurred a few times. The V and J genes are TRBV7-2 and TRBJ1-1, with 7 positions matching TRBD1. CDR3 length: 16 amino acids. Trimming at V came to 0 bases and at J to 1 base, leaving 5 bases not matched to a gene. The germline V gene encodes CDR1 SGHTA and CDR2 FQGNSA. Here the CDR3 reads CASSLALGQPNTEAFF. In nucleotides, the CDR3 is TGTGCCAGCAGCTTAGCCCTGGGACAGCCGAACACTGAAGCTTTCTTT.

The sample holds one count of this clone. The chain combines TRBV7-9 with TRBJ2-1, with D unresolved. CDR3 length equals 16 residues. Germline CDR1 is SEHNR and CDR2 is FQNEAQ (reference sequence). V dropped 5 bases and J dropped 0 bases, with 14 bases sitting between them. The CDR3 region has the DNA TGTGCCAGCAGCGTCCCACTAACGGGCTCCTACAATGAGCAGTTCTTC. This codes for CASSVPLTGSYNEQFF. Supplemented by reference TRBV7-9 and TRBJ2-1, the full variable domain reads DTGVSQNPRHKITKRGQNVTFRCDPISEHNRLYWYRQTLGQGPEFLTYFQNEAQLEKSRLLSDRFSAERPKGSFSTLEIQRTEQGDSAMYLCASSVPLTGSYNEQFFGPGTRLTVL.

This clone has only one observation. The chain combines TRBV2 with TRBJ1-1, with 10 bases that match TRBD1. With V trimmed by 7 bases and J by 6 bases, 11 bases remained unmatched. This CDR3 region has 15 residues. CDR1 is SNHLY and CDR2 is FYNNEI in the germline V gene. This chain's CDR3 is CASKRDRGHEAEAFF. The CDR3 DNA is TGTGCCAGCAAACGGGACAGGGGACATGAGGCTGAAGCTTTCTTT.

The chain links TRBV5-1 to TRBJ2-3; TRBD2 aligns across 7 bases. From germline, CDR1 is SGHRS and CDR2 YFSETQ. The trim removed 0 bases at V and 3 bases at J, leaving 13 bases unmatched. The CDR3 contains 18 residues. CDR3 DNA sequence: TGCGCCAGCAGCTTGGGACTAGCAGGGATGTTGGTGACAGATACGCAGTATTTT. Residues: CASSLGLAGMLVTDTQYF.

The CDR3 DNA reads as TGTGCCAGCAGTTACGCGGGAGAGAGGGACGAAAAACTGTTTTTT. This sequence encodes CASSYAGERDEKLFF. The chain employs TRBV6-5 and TRBJ1-4, with D possibly TRBD1 on 5 matching bases. The CDR3 is 15 amino acids. Germline values: CDR1 MNHEY, CDR2 SVGAGI. The V gene lost 2 bases and the J gene lost 8 bases, with 15 bases spanning the gap.

V gene TRBV20-1 combines with J gene TRBJ1-4; no reliable D call. The CDR3 totals 11 residues. Trimming removed 2 bases from V and 14 bases from J, with 12 bases in between. Germline V gives CDR1 DFQATT, CDR2 SNEGSKA (reference sequence). CDR3 protein: CSARQSTGLFF. CDR3 DNA: TGCAGTGCTAGACAGAGCACGGGGCTGTTTTTT.

The chain couples TRBV16 to TRBJ1-1, with D unclear. Deletions cut 6 bases from V and 5 bases from J, with 13 bases between. This CDR3 region has 13 residues. Germline assignment: CDR1 KGHSY and CDR2 FQNENV. CDR3 bases: TGTGCCAGCAGTCGGTCCCCGAGGACTGAAGCTTTCTTT. Its translation: CASSRSPRTEAFF.

The chain uses TRBV15 and TRBJ1-3, with 9 bases fitting TRBD1. Germline V gene data show CDR1 as LNHNV and CDR2 as YYDKDF (reference sequence). The CDR3 runs to 16 residues. The ends lost 8 bases at V and 4 bases at J; junction bases unmatched: 12. The CDR3 sequence: CATENQQGARGNTIYF. CDR3 nucleotides: TGTGCCACCGAAAACCAACAGGGGGCGAGGGGAAACACCATATATTTT.

This sequence joins TRBV2 and TRBJ2-1; 8 positions agree with TRBD2. The CDR3 consists of 17 residues. The ends lost 6 bases at V and 0 bases at J; junction bases unmatched: 10. Germline loops: CDR1 SNHLY, CDR2 FYNNEI. The CDR3 bases are TGTGCCAGCAGGGGGGTAGCGGGGCTGGCCTCCTACAATGAGCAGTTCTTC. This gives the protein CASRGVAGLASYNEQFF.

The chain recombines TRBV7-2 with TRBJ2-3; TRBD2 is a possible D gene (6 bases). Per germline, CDR1 SGHTA and CDR2 FQGNSA. This CDR3 spans 15 amino acids. With 4 bases removed from V and 0 bases from J, the gap between germline ends came to 11 bases. The CDR3 is CASSSGGISTDTQYF. The CDR3 coding sequence is TGTGCCAGCAGCTCTGGGGGGATAAGCACAGATACGCAGTATTTT.

J is TRBJ1-6 and V is TRBV6-5; 8 bases fit TRBD1. Unmatched junction bases numbered 3, after V lost 4 bases and J lost 7 bases. This CDR3 has 14 residues. Per germline, CDR1 MNHEY and CDR2 SVGAGI. CDR3 in DNA: TGTGCCAGCAGTTTGGACAGGGCCAATTCACCCCTCCACTTT. Translating gives CASSLDRANSPLHF.

The chain employs TRBV19 and TRBJ2-1; possible D gene TRBD2, 6 bases. The length of the CDR3 is 14 residues. Per the germline V gene, CDR1 is LNHDA and CDR2 is SQIVND (reference sequence). Trimming removed 8 bases at V and 4 bases at J, with 15 bases between. The CDR3 region has the DNA TGTGCCAGTTCCCGAGAGCGGGTATACAATGAGCAGTTCTTC. Its protein product is CASSRERVYNEQFF. The whole variable domain, remainder taken from reference TRBV19 and TRBJ2-1, is DGGITQSPKYLFRKEGQNVTLSCEQNLNHDAMYWYRQDPGQGLRLIYYSQIVNDFQKGDIAEGYSVSREKKESFPLTVTSAQKNPTAFYLCASSRERVYNEQFFGPGTRLTVL.

This chain connects TRBV7-8 to TRBJ1-6; 12 positions match TRBD1. Per germline, CDR1 SGHVS and CDR2 FQNEAQ. CDR3 size: 18 residues. After removal of 5 bases from V and 7 bases from J, the junction contained 12 bases not matched to a gene. For the CDR3, the DNA is TGTGCCAGCAGCGGTCCTACGGGACAGGGGGCGCACAATTCACCCCTCCACTTT. Translated: CASSGPTGQGAHNSPLHF. Full variable domain (remainder filled in from reference TRBV7-8 and TRBJ1-6): GAGVSQSPRYKVAKRGQDVALRCDPISGHVSLFWYQQALGQGPEFLTYFQNEAQLDKSGLPSDRFFAERPEGSVSTLKIQRTQQEDSAVYLCASSGPTGQGAHNSPLHFGNGTRLTVT.

V and J are TRBV27 and TRBJ2-2, with 7 bases lining up with TRBD2. V shed 5 bases and J 4 bases; nucleotides not matched to a gene: 13. This CDR3 region has 17 residues. CDR1 MNHEY and CDR2 SMNVEV come from the germline V gene (reference sequence). The CDR3 here is CASSPETMRERTGELFF. CDR3 DNA sequence: TGTGCCAGCAGTCCCGAAACCATGCGGGAGCGCACCGGGGAGCTGTTTTTT.

V is TRBV30 and J is TRBJ1-5; no clear D gene. The CDR3 is made up of 12 amino acids. The germline gives CDR1 GTSNPN, CDR2 SVGIG (reference sequence). V lost 1 base to trimming and J lost 7 bases, with 8 bases between them. Written as DNA, the CDR3 is TGTGCCTGGAGTGCCGGGAAACAGCCCCAGCATTTT. It is translated as CAWSAGKQPQHF.

The chain combines TRBV6-1 with TRBJ1-5, with a weak D call TRBD1 (5 bases). From germline, CDR1 is MNHNS and CDR2 SASEGT. The V end lost 0 bases, the J end lost 5 bases, and 11 bases lay between the germline ends. This CDR3 is built from 15 residues. The CDR3 protein is CASSEAGGLHQPQHF. The CDR3 DNA reads TGTGCCAGCAGTGAAGCGGGGGGATTACATCAGCCCCAGCATTTT.

V is TRBV5-4 and J is TRBJ1-1, with 7 bases lining up with TRBD1. Germline V lookup: CDR1 SGHNT, CDR2 YYREEE (reference sequence). The CDR3 length is 12 residues. Unmatched junction bases numbered 1, after V lost 4 bases and J lost 4 bases. The CDR3 DNA follows: TGTGCCAGCAGCCGACAGGGCACTGAAGCTTTCTTT. The encoded protein is CASSRQGTEAFF.

This clone was counted a few times. The rearrangement links TRBV11-3 to TRBJ2-7, with D possibly TRBD2 on 6 matching bases. Germline-derived CDR1 and CDR2 are SGHNT and YENEEA. This CDR3 is 13 amino acids long. The V and J ends lost 8 bases and 5 bases respectively, with 16 bases between them. CDR3 DNA: TGTGCCAGCTCTAAGCGGGCCTTCAACGAGCAGTACTTC. Residues: CASSKRAFNEQYF.

V is TRBV20-1 and J is TRBJ1-1; no definite D call. The germline V gene has CDR1 DFQATT and CDR2 SNEGSKA (reference sequence). Trimming took 3 bases from V and 0 from J, leaving 20 bases between them. The CDR3 contains 17 residues. The CDR3 DNA reads as TGCAGTGCTAGTTCAATTTCTGGGAGGACGGTGAACACTGAAGCTTTCTTT. Its protein product is CSASSISGRTVNTEAFF.

The chain carries TRBV9 and TRBJ1-1; a possible D gene is TRBD1 (5 bases). The CDR3 covers 16 residues. In germline, CDR1 is SGDLS, CDR2 YYNGEE. V was shortened by 3 bases and J by 0 bases, with 15 bases between the two germline ends. The CDR3 protein is CASSAGVGELNTEAFF. CDR3 DNA: TGTGCCAGCAGCGCGGGGGTCGGGGAACTGAACACTGAAGCTTTCTTT.

The V and J genes are TRBV28 and TRBJ2-1, with 10 positions matching TRBD1. The CDR3 extends over 13 amino acids. CDR1 is MDHEN and CDR2 is SYDVKM in the germline V gene. V gave up 8 bases and J gave up 6 bases; unmatched junction bases: 4. This chain's CDR3 is CASGTGAVNEQFF. CDR3 DNA: TGTGCCAGCGGGACAGGGGCCGTCAATGAGCAGTTCTTC.

CDR3 bases: TGTGCCACGGCGGGACAGGGCTCCTACGAGCAGTACTTC. Amino acid sequence: CATAGQGSYEQYF. The V and J genes are TRBV10-3 and TRBJ2-7, with 9 bases matching TRBD1. Germline V CDR1 and CDR2: ENHRY, SYGVKD. The CDR3 is 13 amino acids. V shed 10 bases, J shed 0 bases, and the junction held 4 bases outside the gene matches.